This TCR beta chain was recorded in a study of vaccination and CD4 T cells after COVID-19 (dated by TCRdb to the early 2020s). Regarding the complete study: Every convalescent patient had a positive nasal swab PCR test for SARS-CoV-2, with mild disease in eight to ten patients and severe disease in one. In the convalescent cohort there were six males and four females, among whom were two Hispanic individuals, seven Caucasians, two Asians and one multiracial person. Participants received two doses of either the Pfizer-BioNTech BNT162b2 vaccine (n=8) or the Moderna mRNA-1273 vaccine (n=2). Post-COVID blood samples from convalescent patients were collected a median of roughly 100 days after diagnosis, with a range of 35 to 161 days. The time from the second vaccine dose to post-vaccine blood sampling had a median of roughly 70 days and ranged from roughly 13 to 241 days. The cultures were stimulated with overlapping spike peptide pools from SARS-CoV-2 and from the common cold coronaviruses HCoV-NL63, HCoV-OC43 and HCoV-229E. Control cultures used a CEFX viral epitope pool as positive control, an HIV-1 Nef peptide pool as negative control, or no peptide. In nine to eleven COVID-19 convalescent patients and a few infection-naive healthy vaccine recipients, researchers compared the spike-specific CD4+ TCR repertoire from before mRNA vaccination with the repertoire from after. The paper's findings and limits, for the study overall: In convalescent patients, nearly all vaccine-specific clones (304 of 307) were found to be mono-reactive for SARS-CoV-2 spike rather than cross-reactive with common cold coronaviruses. The study included relatively few convalescent patients and did not analyze early timepoints after natural infection. Although the median number of SARS-CoV-2-reactive clonotypes went up from roughly 20 after infection to roughly 40 after vaccination, the increase was not significant. Among the post-vaccine SARS-CoV-2-reactive clones in convalescent patients, a median 86.3% showed up only after vaccination, which suggests vaccine-specific priming.

The library was obtained by PCR. TCR sequencing of DNA from cultured CD4+ T cells used the Oncomine TCR Beta short-read assay at the Johns Hopkins FTIC core. The QIAamp micro DNA kit was used to extract genomic DNA from the cultured CD4+ T cells. The Oncomine TCR Beta libraries from cultured CD4+ T cells were pooled using unique dual indexes and then sequenced on an Illumina iSeq 100. As for how the authors treated the data: Non-productive sequences were removed, and CDR3s that did not start with C, did not end with F or W, or were shorter than 7 amino acids were discarded. Antigen-specific clonotypes were identified with the MANAFEST web application by comparing peptide-stimulated wells with reference and other culture wells. Positive clones required FDR below 0.05, an odds ratio above 5, and productive frequency above 0.1% in at least two of three replicate wells. Cross-reactive clonotypes were defined as significantly expanded in both SARS-CoV-2 spike wells and at least one common cold coronavirus spike condition. Similarity between CDR3 sequences was evaluated in R version 3.6.1 using Levenshtein distances (stringdist) and unrooted phylogenetic trees (ape). TCRdb handled the public reads itself, with Q25 trimming in fastp and clone calling in MiXCR, and kept productive beta chains. When rows share a CDR3 protein, they turn into one entry using the most common DNA and genes. The V and J calls and clone size come from TCRdb's table, not from the authors' own analysis. Counted in this sample were about 13,000 distinct CDR3 sequences; 50% to 60% of them appeared once. Together, the top ten hold around 20% of the sample.

Read against the paper, the sample's treatment or condition label means: 10-day PBMC culture with coronavirus spike peptide pools or control peptides (ViraFEST assay). To expand antigen-specific T cells with peptide pools and then pick out the expanded clonotypes through TCR sequencing, the study relied on the ViraFEST assay. The positive SARS-CoV-2 PCR tests of the convalescent patients were dated from March to December 2020, before the Alpha, Beta and Delta variants emerged in the United States. PBMCs were cultured at around 2 million per well in IMDM supplemented with around 5% human AB serum and about 9.5 IU/ml IL-2, with about 9 ug/ml peptide pools added. Half of the culture medium was replaced with fresh IL-2-containing medium on days 3 and 7. CD4+ T cells were isolated after about 10 days of culture through negative selection using the EasySep CD4+ T cell isolation kit. PBMCs were separated from whole blood using Ficoll-Paque Plus gradient centrifugation and then either used fresh or cryopreserved at -140C. In general, triplicate wells were set up for every culture condition.

With respect to this clonotype: This clone's antigen is unknown. Nothing much larger sits one base from this clone, and base qualities are not available.

From the germline V gene (reference sequence), CDR1 is DFQATT and CDR2 is SNEGSKA. Including the terminal cysteine and phenylalanine, the CDR3 comprises 14 residues. Kept here is only the CDR3 DNA, which spans 42 bases and is read in frame from base 1. The V and J ends are trimmed by 0 bases and 6 bases, leaving 14 bases between them. This specimen consisted of cultured CD4+ T cells from blood, obtained after SARS-CoV-2 vaccination. The receptor's source is a human donor with COVID-19. The rearrangement combines TRBV20-1 with TRBJ1-2, and the D gene may be TRBD1, 6 bases matching. DNA sequence: TGCAGTGCTAGAGACCCGACAGGAAAGGATGGCTACACCTTC. Translated, it gives CSARDPTGKDGYTF.